A single sample gave rise to the 5 T cell receptor beta chains below, sequenced in a study of PD-1 blockade in mismatch repair-deficient tumors. Clones were sequenced by immunoSEQ multiplex PCR, and TCRdb holds only the in-frame ones, with some missing. The data contain tens of thousands of clones, around 82% of them singletons. This sample comprised peripheral blood, obtained 4 weeks after starting pembrolizumab. These receptors were taken from an adult with mismatch repair-deficient cancer.

The chain carries TRBV18 and TRBJ2-3; perhaps TRBD2 as D (6 bases). The CDR3 runs 17 residues. CDR1 KGHSH and CDR2 LQKENI come from the germline V gene. Trimming stripped 2 bases from V and 0 bases from J, with 15 bases between. The CDR3 region is CASSPDGGAGSTDTQYF. The DNA for the CDR3 is TGTGCCAGCTCACCAGACGGCGGGGCGGGGAGCACAGATACGCAGTATTTT.

This chain uses TRBV5-4 with TRBJ1-1; perhaps TRBD1 as D (6 bases). V lost 6 bases and J lost 1, with 10 bases in between. The CDR3 length is 13 residues. Germline-derived CDR1 and CDR2 are SGHNT and YYREEE (reference sequence). CDR3 amino acids: CASTRDKNTEAFF. The CDR3 DNA follows: TGTGCCAGCACCCGGGACAAGAACACTGAAGCTTTCTTT.

Worth noting for this clone: The junction departs from germline at one end; a sequencing error may be responsible. The rearrangement joins TRBV7-7 to TRBJ2-2; the D is unclear. Germline V lookup: CDR1 SSHAT, CDR2 FNYEAQ (reference sequence). CDR3 length: 14 residues. In DNA, the CDR3 is TGTGCTAGCAGCTTAGCAGGGAACACCGGGGAGCTGTTTTTT. It translates to CASSLAGNTGELFF.

The chain recombines TRBV25-1 with TRBJ1-5; D is unclear. This CDR3 has 14 residues. The germline V gene encodes CDR1 MGHDK and CDR2 SYGVNS. V lost 3 bases, J lost 4 bases, and 10 bases lay in between. The CDR3 DNA sequence: TGTGCCAGCAGTGACCCCGGGAAAAATCAGCCCCAGCATTTT. Protein product: CASSDPGKNQPQHF.

The chain combines TRBV27 with TRBJ2-7, with D possibly being TRBD1 (6 bases). In germline, CDR1 is MNHEY, CDR2 SMNVEV (reference sequence). The CDR3 runs to 16 residues. The V gene lost 6 bases and the J gene lost 3 bases, with 21 bases spanning the gap. CDR3 residues: CASRPGTPGVHYEQYF. The CDR3 DNA reads TGTGCCAGCAGGCCAGGGACACCGGGCGTGCACTACGAGCAGTACTTC.